One T cell receptor (beta chain) is described in this entry. Profiling relied on immunoSEQ multiplex PCR, and the TCRdb table lists in-frame clones only, not all of them. The sample records about 200,000 clones, about 75% being singletons. This sample stems from a study of cytotoxic CD8 clonotypes in ibrutinib-treated CLL. V shed 4 bases and J shed 3 bases, with 9 bases lying between them. Germline V gene sequence: CDR1 MDHEN, CDR2 SYDVKM. CDR3 length: 13 residues. The clonotype was recovered from a human donor with chronic lymphocytic leukemia. The source material was PBMCs, sampled after 12 months of ibrutinib treatment. The V and J genes are TRBV28 and TRBJ2-5; tentative D call: TRBD1 (6 bases). The CDR3 nucleotides are TGTGCCAGCAGTTGGGGGCGGGAAGAGACCCAGTACTTC. Protein sequence: CASSWGREETQYF.